The entry that follows covers one T cell receptor beta chain sequence. The antigen remains unidentified. Library preparation (for TCRbeta) was performed with unique molecular identifiers. TCRdb independently ran MiXCR on the PCR reads; one entry per CDR3 protein. The table lists almost 600,000 distinct CDR3 sequences, 25% to 30% of them singletons. These data originate in a study of T-cell reconstitution after alpha-beta-depleted transplantation in children. Study-wide results and caveats: Once a year had passed after transplant, T-cell counts and diversity came mostly from newly produced T cells. Surviving recipient T cells and thymic progenitors accounted for the high day-60 TCRbeta diversity observed in some patients. It was reported that alpha-beta T cells came from several hundred expanded graft clones (about two months after transplant).

The sample in question was PBMCs, obtained before TCRalphabeta/CD19-depleted stem cell transplant. The receptor was derived from a boy younger than two with Wiskott-Aldrich syndrome, due to receive a stem cell transplant.

The CDR3 spells CASSRSLAGRTDTQYF. DNA for the CDR3: TGCGCCAGCAGCCGGAGTCTAGCGGGGCGCACAGATACGCAGTATTTT. The genes are TRBV4-1 and TRBJ2-3, with 9 bases fitting TRBD2. V trimming: 4 bases; J trimming: 1 base; junction bases outside the gene matches: 6. Germline V gene sequence: CDR1 MGHRA, CDR2 YSYEKL. This CDR3 region has 16 residues.